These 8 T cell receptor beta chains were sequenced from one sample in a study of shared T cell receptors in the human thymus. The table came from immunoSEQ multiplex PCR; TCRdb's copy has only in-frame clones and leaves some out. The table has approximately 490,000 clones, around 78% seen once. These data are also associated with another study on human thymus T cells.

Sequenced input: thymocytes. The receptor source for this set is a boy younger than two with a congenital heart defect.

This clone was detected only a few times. The DNA for the CDR3 is TGTGCCAGCAGCCCACGACTCGGGGCAGGGGTCGGGGAGCTGTTTTTT. This translates into CASSPRLGAGVGELFF. The rearrangement links TRBV11-2 to TRBJ2-2, with D perhaps matching TRBD1 (6 bases). V lost 5 bases and J 7 bases, leaving 20 bases between the germline ends. CDR1 SGHAT and CDR2 FQNNGV come from the germline V gene. The CDR3 is made up of 16 amino acids.

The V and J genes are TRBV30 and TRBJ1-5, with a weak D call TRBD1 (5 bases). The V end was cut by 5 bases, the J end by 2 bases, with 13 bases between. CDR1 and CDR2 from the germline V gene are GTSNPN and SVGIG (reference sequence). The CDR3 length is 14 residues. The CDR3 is CAWGGEGGNQPQHF. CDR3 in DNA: TGTGCCTGGGGAGGGGAGGGTGGCAATCAGCCCCAGCATTTT.

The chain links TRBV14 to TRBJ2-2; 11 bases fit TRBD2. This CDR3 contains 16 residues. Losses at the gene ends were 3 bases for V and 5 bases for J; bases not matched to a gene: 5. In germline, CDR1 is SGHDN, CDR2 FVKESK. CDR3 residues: CASSHPGLADTGELFF. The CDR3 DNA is TGTGCCAGCAGCCATCCGGGACTAGCGGATACCGGGGAGCTGTTTTTT.

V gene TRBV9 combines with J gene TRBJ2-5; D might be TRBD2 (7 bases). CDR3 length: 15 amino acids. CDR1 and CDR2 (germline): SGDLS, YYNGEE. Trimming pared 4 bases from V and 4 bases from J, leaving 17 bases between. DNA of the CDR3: TGTGCCAGCAGCCCGAGAGGGGGGGCCCTAGAGACCCAGTACTTC. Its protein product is CASSPRGGALETQYF.

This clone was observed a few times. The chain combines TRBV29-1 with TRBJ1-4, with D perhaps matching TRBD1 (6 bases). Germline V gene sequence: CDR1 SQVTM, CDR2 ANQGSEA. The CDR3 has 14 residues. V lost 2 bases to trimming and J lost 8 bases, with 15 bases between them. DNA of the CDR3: TGCAGCGTTGAATGGAACAGGGTGAACGAAAAACTGTTTTTT. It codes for CSVEWNRVNEKLFF.

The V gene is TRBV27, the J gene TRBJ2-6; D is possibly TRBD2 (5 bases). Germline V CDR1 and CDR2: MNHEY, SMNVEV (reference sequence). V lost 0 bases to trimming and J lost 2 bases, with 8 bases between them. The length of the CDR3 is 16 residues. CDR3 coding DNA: TGTGCCAGCAGTTTATCATCCGGGGCTGGGGCCAACGTCCTGACTTTC. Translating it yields CASSLSSGAGANVLTF.

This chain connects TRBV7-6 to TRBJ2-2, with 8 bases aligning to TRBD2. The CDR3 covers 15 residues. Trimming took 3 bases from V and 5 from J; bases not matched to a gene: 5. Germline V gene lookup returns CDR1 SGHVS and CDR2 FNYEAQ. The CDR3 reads CASSLDGRGTGELFF. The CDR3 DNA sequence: TGTGCCAGCAGCTTGGACGGGAGGGGGACCGGGGAGCTGTTTTTT.

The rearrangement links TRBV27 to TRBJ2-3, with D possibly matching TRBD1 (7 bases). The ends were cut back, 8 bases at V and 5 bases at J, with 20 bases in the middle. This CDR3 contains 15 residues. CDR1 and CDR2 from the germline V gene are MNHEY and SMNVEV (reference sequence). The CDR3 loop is CASGRGAVLVDTQYF. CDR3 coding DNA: TGTGCCAGCGGCAGGGGGGCCGTTTTGGTAGATACGCAGTATTTT.